This TCR beta chain was sequenced for a study of CD8 T cells in ankylosing spondylitis. Findings of the study overall: Fewer than 10 highly homologous variants formed a TCR beta motif that appeared characteristic of ankylosing spondylitis blood. Significant enrichment of disease-linked clones was reported in matched ankylosing spondylitis synovial fluid. Disease-linked clones proved CD8+ and comparatively uncommon in peripheral blood.

V was clipped by 1 base and J by 7 bases; unmatched bases: 4. Germline assignment: CDR1 LGHDT and CDR2 YNNKEL (reference sequence). The CDR3 sequence is 14 residues long. About this clonotype itself: Its specificity is unknown.

TCRdb used MiXCR to reprocess the 5' RACE reads, holding one entry per CDR3 protein. The table lists about 540,000 distinct CDR3 sequences, roughly 13% of them singletons. This TCR came from a male donor with ankylosing spondylitis. The sequenced material came from blood, either unsorted or a sorted T cell fraction (not recorded which). V and J are TRBV3-1 and TRBJ2-1; TRBD2 matches at 7 bases. The CDR3: CASSQGWEGNEQFF. In DNA, the CDR3 is TGTGCCAGCAGCCAAGGGTGGGAGGGGAATGAGCAGTTCTTC.